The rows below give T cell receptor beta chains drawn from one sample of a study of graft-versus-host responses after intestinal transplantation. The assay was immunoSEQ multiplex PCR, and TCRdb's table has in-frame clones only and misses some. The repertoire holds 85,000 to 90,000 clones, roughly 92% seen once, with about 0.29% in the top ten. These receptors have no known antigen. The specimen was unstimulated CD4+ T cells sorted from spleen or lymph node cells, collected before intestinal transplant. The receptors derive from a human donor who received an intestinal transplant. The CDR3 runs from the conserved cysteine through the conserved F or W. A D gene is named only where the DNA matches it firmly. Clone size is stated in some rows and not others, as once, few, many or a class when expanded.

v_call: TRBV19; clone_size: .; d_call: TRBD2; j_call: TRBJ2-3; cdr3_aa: CASSIRRGSATDTQYF; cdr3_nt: TGTGCCAGTAGTATTCGCCGCGGGAGTGCGACGGATACGCAGTATTTT
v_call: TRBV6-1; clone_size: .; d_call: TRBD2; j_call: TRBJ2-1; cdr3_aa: CASSEDVGGAGGRTYNEQFF; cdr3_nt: TGTGCCAGCAGTGAAGATGTGGGGGGCGCGGGCGGGAGGACTTACAATGAGCAGTTCTTC
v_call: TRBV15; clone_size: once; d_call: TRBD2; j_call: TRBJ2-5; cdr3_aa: CATSRDSLADQETQYF; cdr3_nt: TGTGCCACCAGCAGAGATAGCCTAGCGGACCAAGAGACCCAGTACTTC
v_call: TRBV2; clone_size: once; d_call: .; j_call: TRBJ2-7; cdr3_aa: CASSELVVPYEQYF; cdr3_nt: TGTGCCAGCAGTGAACTAGTTGTTCCCTACGAGCAGTACTTC
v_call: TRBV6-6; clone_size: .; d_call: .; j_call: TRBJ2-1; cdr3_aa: CASSSHLPYNEQFF; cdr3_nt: TGTGCCAGCAGTTCGCACCTTCCCTACAATGAGCAGTTCTTC
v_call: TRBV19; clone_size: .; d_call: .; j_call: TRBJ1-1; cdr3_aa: CASRTNTEAFF; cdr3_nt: TGTGCCAGTAGGACGAACACTGAAGCTTTCTTT
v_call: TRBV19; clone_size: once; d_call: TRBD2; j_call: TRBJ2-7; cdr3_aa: CASSISLADYEQYF; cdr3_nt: TGTGCCAGTAGTATATCACTAGCGGACTACGAGCAGTACTTC
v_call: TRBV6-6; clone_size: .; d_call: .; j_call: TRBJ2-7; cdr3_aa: CASSSARFSYEQYF; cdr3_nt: TGTGCCAGCAGTTCAGCGAGGTTCTCCTACGAGCAGTACTTC
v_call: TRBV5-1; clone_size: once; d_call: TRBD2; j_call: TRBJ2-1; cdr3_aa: CASSLTSGRAYEQFF; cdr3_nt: TGCGCCAGCAGCTTGACTAGCGGGAGGGCCTATGAGCAGTTCTTC
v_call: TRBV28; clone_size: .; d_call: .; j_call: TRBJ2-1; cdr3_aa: CASSLYGGQFF; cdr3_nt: TGTGCCAGCAGTTTATATGGTGGGCAGTTCTTC
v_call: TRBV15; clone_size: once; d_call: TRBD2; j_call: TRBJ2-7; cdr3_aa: CATSRPTSSGRAYEQYF; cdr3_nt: TGTGCCACCAGCAGACCGACTAGTAGCGGGAGGGCCTACGAGCAGTACTTC
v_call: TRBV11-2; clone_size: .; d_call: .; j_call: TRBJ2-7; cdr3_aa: CASLPYFLRVEYYEQYF; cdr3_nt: TGTGCCAGCCTCCCTTACTTCTTACGGGTGGAATACTACGAGCAGTACTTC
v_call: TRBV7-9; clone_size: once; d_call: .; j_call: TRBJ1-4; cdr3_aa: CASSLVAEKLFF; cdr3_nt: TGTGCCAGCAGCCTAGTAGCTGAAAAACTGTTTTTT
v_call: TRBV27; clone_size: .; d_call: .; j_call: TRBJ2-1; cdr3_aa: CASSYHSNEQFF; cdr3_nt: TGTGCCAGCAGTTACCACAGCAATGAGCAGTTCTTC
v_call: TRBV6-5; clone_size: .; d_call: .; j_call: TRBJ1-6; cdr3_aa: CASSSEGARNSPLHF; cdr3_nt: TGTGCCAGCAGCTCCGAAGGGGCTAGGAATTCACCCCTCCACTTT
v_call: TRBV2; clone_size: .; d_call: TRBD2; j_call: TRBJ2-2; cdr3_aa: CASSTDSGIRGELFF; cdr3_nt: TGTGCCAGCAGTACCGATAGCGGGATTCGGGGGGAGCTGTTTTTT
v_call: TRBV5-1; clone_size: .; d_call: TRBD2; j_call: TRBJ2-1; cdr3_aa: CASSQTSGTYNEQFF; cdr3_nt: TGCGCCAGCAGTCAGACTAGCGGGACCTACAATGAGCAGTTCTTC
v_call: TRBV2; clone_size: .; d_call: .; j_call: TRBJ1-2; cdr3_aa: CASSEEDGYTF; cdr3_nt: TGTGCCAGCAGTGAAGAGGATGGCTACACCTTC
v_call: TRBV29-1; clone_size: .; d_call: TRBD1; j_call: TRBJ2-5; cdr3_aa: CSVENHTTGGFRTQYF; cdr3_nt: TGCAGCGTTGAGAATCATACGACAGGGGGCTTTCGGACCCAGTACTTC
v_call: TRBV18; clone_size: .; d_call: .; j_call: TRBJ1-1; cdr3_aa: CASSLTGTPNTEAFF; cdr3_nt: TGTGCCAGCTCACTAACCGGGACACCGAACACTGAAGCTTTCTTT
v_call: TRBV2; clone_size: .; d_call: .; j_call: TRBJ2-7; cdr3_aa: CASSVTRGNYEQYF; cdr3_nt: TGTGCCAGCAGTGTAACTAGAGGTAACTACGAGCAGTACTTC
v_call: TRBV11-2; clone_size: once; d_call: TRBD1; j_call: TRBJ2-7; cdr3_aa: CASSLRRTGSYEQYF; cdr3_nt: TGTGCCAGCAGCTTACGGCGGACAGGTTCCTACGAGCAGTACTTC
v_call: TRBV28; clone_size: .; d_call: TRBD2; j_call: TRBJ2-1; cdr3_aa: CASSWGLAGGQGSYNEQFF; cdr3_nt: TGTGCCAGCAGTTGGGGACTAGCGGGAGGACAGGGCTCCTACAATGAGCAGTTCTTC
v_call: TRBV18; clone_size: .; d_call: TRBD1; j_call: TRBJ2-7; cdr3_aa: CASSGQGSYEQYF; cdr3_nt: TGTGCCAGCTCGGGACAGGGTTCCTACGAGCAGTACTTC
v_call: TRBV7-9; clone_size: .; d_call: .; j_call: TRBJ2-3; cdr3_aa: CASSLVSGVSTDTQYF; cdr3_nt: TGTGCCAGCAGCTTAGTCTCGGGGGTGAGCACAGATACGCAGTATTTT
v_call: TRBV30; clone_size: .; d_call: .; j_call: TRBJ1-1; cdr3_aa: CAWKTGNTEAFF; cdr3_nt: TGTGCCTGGAAAACAGGGAACACTGAAGCTTTCTTT
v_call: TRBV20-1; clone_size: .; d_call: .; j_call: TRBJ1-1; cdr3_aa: CSARRFEAFF; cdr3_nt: TGCAGTGCTAGACGTTTTGAAGCTTTCTTT
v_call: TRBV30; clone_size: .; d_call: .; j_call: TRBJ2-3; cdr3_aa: CAWARGRTDTQYF; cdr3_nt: TGTGCCTGGGCCAGGGGCCGCACAGATACGCAGTATTTT
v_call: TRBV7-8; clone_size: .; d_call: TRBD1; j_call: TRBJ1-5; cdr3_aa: CASSLAPRGTGQPQHF; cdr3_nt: TGTGCCAGCAGCTTAGCCCCTCGGGGGACAGGTCAGCCCCAGCATTTT
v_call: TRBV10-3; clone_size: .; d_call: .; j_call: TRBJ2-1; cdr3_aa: CAISGGATASYNEQFF; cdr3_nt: TGTGCCATCAGTGGAGGCGCGACCGCTTCCTACAATGAGCAGTTCTTC
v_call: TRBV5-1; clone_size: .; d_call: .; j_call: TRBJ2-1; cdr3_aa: CASSLGEPGYNEQFF; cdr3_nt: TGCGCCAGCAGCTTGGGGGAGCCGGGTTACAATGAGCAGTTCTTC
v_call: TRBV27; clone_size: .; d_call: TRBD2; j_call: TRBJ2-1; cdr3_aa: CASRLGTSSYNEQFF; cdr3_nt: TGTGCCAGCAGGCTCGGGACTAGCTCCTACAATGAGCAGTTCTTC
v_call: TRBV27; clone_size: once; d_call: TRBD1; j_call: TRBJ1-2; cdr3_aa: CASSPGGGTGGNGYTF; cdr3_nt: TGTGCCAGCAGTCCCGGAGGAGGGACAGGTGGCAATGGCTACACCTTC
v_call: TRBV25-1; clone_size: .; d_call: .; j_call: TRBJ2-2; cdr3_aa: CASSELGGRRGELFF; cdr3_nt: TGTGCCAGCAGTGAATTGGGAGGCCGAAGGGGGGAGCTGTTTTTT
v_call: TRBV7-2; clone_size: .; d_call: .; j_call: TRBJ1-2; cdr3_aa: CASSLGTGHGYTF; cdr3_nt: TGTGCCAGCAGCTTAGGAACAGGGCACGGCTACACCTTC
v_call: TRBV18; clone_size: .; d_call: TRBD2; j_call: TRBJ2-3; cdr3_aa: CASSPELAGATDTQYF; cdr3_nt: TGTGCCAGCTCACCAGAACTAGCGGGAGCCACAGATACGCAGTATTTT
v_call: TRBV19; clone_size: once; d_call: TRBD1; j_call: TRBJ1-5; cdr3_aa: CASSRTTGYSNQPQHF; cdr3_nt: TGTGCCAGTAGTCGTACGACAGGGTATAGCAATCAGCCCCAGCATTTT
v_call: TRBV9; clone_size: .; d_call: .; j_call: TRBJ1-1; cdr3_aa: CASSGTINTEAFF; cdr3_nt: TGTGCCAGCAGCGGGACGATAAACACTGAAGCTTTCTTT
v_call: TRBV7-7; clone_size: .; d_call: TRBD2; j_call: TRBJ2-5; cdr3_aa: CASSPGLAGEGQETQYF; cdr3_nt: TGTGCCAGCAGCCCGGGACTAGCGGGAGAAGGACAAGAGACCCAGTACTTC
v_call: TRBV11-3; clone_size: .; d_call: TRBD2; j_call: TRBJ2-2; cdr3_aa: CASSRREGTGELFF; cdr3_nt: TGTGCCAGCAGCCGCCGGGAGGGAACCGGGGAGCTGTTTTTT
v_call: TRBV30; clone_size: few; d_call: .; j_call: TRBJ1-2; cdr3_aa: CAWSVNYFRSGDHYGYTF; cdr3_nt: TGTGCCTGGAGTGTAAATTATTTCAGGTCTGGGGACCACTATGGCTACACCTTC
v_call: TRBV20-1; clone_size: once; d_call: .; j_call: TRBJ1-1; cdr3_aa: CSARDLGEAFF; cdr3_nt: TGCAGTGCTAGAGATTTGGGCGAAGCTTTCTTT
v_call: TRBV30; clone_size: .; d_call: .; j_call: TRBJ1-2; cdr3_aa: CALTRDYGYTF; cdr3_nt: TGTGCCTTGACAAGGGACTATGGCTACACCTTC
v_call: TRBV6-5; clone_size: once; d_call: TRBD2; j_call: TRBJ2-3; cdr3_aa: CASSQLAGHTDTQYF; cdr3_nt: TGTGCCAGCAGTCAGCTAGCGGGCCACACAGATACGCAGTATTTT
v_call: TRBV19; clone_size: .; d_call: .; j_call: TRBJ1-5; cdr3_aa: CASSIVGGEGAQHF; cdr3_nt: TGTGCCAGTAGTATAGTCGGGGGGGAAGGAGCCCAGCATTTT
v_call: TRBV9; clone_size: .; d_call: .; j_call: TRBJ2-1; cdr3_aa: CASSPSTSSYNEQFF; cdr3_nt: TGTGCCAGCAGCCCCTCTACCTCCTCCTACAATGAGCAGTTCTTC
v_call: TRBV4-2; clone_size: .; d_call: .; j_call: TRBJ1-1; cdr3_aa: CASSQDLVAFF; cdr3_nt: TGTGCCAGCAGCCAAGATCTGGTAGCTTTCTTT
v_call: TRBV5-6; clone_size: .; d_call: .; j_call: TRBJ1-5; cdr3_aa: CASSLAQGGYYSNQPQHF; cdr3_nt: TGTGCCAGCAGCTTGGCACAGGGAGGGTATTATAGCAATCAGCCCCAGCATTTT
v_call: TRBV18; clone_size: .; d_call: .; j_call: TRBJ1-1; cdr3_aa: CASSPGARRIMTEAFF; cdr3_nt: TGTGCCAGCTCACCAGGGGCCCGAAGGATAATGACTGAAGCTTTCTTT
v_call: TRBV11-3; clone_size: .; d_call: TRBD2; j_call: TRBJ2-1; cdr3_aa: CASSLFSGGSYNEQFF; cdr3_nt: TGTGCCAGCAGCTTGTTTTCGGGAGGATCCTACAATGAGCAGTTCTTC